The present entry profiles one T cell receptor beta chain with its context. The sample originates from a study of Ad26.COV2.S vaccination and SARS-CoV-2 variants. Study background: Donor joined the COV1001 Ad26.COV2.S trial arm. Administration of Ad26.COV2.S was intramuscular, either once or twice 56 days apart.

Treatment noted: some 20 received Ad26.COV2.S at low or high dose, single or two shots; several received placebo; per-sample allocation not given. Samples analyzed were those drawn on day 63 after the first vaccine or placebo injection. The sample came from a Boston adult aged 18-55 years. CDR1 is SQVTM and CDR2 is ANQGSEA in the germline V gene. CDR3 length: 12 amino acids. V was pared by 4 bases and J by 3 bases, with 10 bases between. Sequenced by immunoSEQ multiplex PCR; TCRdb stores in-frame clones only, minus some. The sample contains roughly 300,000 clones, about 87% of which appear only once. The sequence came from a person aged 18-65 years who received the Ad26.COV2.S COVID-19 vaccine or a placebo. This chain uses TRBV29-1 with TRBJ2-7, with D tentatively TRBD1 or TRBD2 (5 bases each). The specimen was peripheral blood, collected in a trial of Ad26.COV2.S vaccine versus placebo. The CDR3 DNA follows: TGCAGCGTTGTGGGACCCCTCTACGAGCAGTACTTC. This translates into CSVVGPLYEQYF.